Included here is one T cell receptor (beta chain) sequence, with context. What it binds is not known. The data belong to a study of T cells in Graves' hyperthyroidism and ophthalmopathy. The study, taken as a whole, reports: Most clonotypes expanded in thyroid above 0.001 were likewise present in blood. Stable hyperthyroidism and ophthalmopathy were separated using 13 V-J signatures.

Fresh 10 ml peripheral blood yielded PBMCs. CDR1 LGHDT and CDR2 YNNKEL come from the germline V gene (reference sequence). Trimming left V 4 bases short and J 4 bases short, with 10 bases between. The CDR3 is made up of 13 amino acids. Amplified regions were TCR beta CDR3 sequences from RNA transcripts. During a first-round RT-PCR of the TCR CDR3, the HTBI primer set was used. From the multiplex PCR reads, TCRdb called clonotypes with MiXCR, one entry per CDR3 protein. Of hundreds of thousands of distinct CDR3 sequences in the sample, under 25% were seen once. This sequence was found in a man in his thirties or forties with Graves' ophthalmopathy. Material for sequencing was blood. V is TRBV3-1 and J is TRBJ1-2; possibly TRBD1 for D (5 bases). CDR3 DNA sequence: TGTGCCAGCAGCCCCGGGACGTTCTATGGCTACACCTTC. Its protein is CASSPGTFYGYTF.